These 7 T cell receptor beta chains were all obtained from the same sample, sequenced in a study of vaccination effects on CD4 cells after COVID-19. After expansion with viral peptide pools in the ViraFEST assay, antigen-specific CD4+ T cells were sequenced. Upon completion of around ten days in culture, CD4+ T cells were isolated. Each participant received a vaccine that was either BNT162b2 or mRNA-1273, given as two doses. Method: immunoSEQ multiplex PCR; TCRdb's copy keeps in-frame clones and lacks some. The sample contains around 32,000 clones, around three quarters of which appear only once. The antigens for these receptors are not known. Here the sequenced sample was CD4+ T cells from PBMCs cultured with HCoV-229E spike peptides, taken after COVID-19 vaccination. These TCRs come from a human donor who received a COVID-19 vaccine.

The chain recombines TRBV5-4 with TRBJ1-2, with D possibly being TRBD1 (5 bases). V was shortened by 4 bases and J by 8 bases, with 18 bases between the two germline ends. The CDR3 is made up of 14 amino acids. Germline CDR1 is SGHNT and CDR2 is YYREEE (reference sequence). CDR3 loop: CASSPRTGLRGYTF. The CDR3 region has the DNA TGTGCCAGCAGCCCCAGGACGGGACTCCGGGGCTACACCTTC.

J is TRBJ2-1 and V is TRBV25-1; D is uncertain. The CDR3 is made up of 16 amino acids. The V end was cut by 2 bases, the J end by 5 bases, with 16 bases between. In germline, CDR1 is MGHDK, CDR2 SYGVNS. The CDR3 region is CASSEGARSVNNEQFF. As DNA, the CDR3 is TGTGCCAGCAGTGAAGGTGCCAGGTCGGTTAACAATGAGCAGTTCTTC.

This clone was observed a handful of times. The CDR3 DNA sequence: TGTGCCAGCAGCTTAAATGGACAGGGGGAAAAACTGTTTTTT. Its translation: CASSLNGQGEKLFF. The V gene is TRBV7-2, the J gene TRBJ1-4; the match to TRBD1 covers 9 bases. The germline V gene encodes CDR1 SGHTA and CDR2 FQGNSA. The V and J ends lost 2 bases and 8 bases, in that order; junction bases with no gene match: 3. The CDR3 length is 14 residues.

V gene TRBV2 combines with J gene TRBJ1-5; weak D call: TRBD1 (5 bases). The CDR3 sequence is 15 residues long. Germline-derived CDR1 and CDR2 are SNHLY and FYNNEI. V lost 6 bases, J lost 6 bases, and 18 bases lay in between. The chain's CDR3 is CASSHGGSEGQPQHF. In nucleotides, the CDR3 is TGTGCCAGCAGCCATGGGGGGTCTGAGGGTCAGCCCCAGCATTTT.

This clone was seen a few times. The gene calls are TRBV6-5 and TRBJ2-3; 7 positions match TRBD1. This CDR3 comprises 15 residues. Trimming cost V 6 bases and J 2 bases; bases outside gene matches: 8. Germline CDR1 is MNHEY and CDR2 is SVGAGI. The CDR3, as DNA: TGTGCCAGCAGAAATTCCGGGACAGCCACAGATACGCAGTATTTT. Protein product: CASRNSGTATDTQYF.

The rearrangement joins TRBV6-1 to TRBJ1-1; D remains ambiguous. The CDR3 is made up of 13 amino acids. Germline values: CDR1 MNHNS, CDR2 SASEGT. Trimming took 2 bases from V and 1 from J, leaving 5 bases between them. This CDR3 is CASSEQQNTEAFF. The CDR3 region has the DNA TGTGCCAGCAGTGAACAACAGAACACTGAAGCTTTCTTT.

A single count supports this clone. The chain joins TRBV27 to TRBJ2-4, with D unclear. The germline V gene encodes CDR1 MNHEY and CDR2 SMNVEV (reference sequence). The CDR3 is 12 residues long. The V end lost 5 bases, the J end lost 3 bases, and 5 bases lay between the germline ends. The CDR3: CASSTVKNIQYF. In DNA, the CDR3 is TGTGCCAGCAGTACCGTCAAAAACATTCAGTACTTC.